This T cell receptor (delta chain) stems from a study of Vδ1+ human thymocytes. Study-level points and caveats: Unlike peripheral blood Vdelta1+ controls, thymic delta-chain sequences included 20% to 25% Vdelta2 and few Vdelta3. Thymic TRG and TRD repertoires appeared highly polyclonal, with Gaussian CDR3 length distributions.

Alphabeta T cells were depleted, then CD3+ Vdelta1+ Vdelta2- thymocytes were FACS-sorted. Worth noting for this clone: Its matching antigen is unknown.

Extracted RNA was reverse transcribed into cDNA. Multiplex PCR used pooled V-gene forward primers and a constant-region reverse primer to amplify CDR3s. TCRdb reprocessed the multiplex PCR reads using CATT. The sample shows about 50,000 delta-chain clones, less than 15% of them seen only once. The CDR3 runs to 17 residues. Germline CDR1 and CDR2: TSWWSYY and QGS. Sequences were obtained from Vdelta1+ gamma-delta thymocytes from the thymus. Subset of the sample: FACS-sorted CD3+ TCRalphabeta- TCRVdelta1+ TCRVdelta2- thymocytes. The gene calls are TRDV1 and TRDJ1; 12 nucleotides align to TRDD3. This TCR came from a girl under three years old who had congenital heart surgery. CDR3 amino acids: CALTGGYTHPNTDKLIF. The CDR3 nucleotides read TGTGCCCTTACTGGGGGATACACCCATCCAAACACCGATAAACTCATCTTT.